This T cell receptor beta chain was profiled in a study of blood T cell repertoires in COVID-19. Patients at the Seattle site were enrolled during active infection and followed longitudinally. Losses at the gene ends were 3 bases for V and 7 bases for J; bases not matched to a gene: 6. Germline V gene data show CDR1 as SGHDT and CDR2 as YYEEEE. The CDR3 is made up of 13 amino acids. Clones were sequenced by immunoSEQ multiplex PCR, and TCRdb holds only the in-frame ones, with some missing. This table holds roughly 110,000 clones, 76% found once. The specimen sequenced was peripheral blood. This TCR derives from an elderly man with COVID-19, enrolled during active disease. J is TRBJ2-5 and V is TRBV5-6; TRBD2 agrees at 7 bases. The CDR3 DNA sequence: TGTGCCAGCAGCTCCGGACTAGAGGGGACCCAGTACTTC. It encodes CASSSGLEGTQYF.